Below, one T cell receptor beta chain is given with its context. These data originate in a study of blood T cell repertoires in COVID-19. In the study overall: COVID-19 samples, acute and convalescent, were from the United States, Italy and Spain. PBMCs, B-cell-depleted T cells, or T cells provided the cDNA or gDNA that made up the material.

Source study methods: Counts of nucleated cells, estimated from reference gene primer amplification, were obtained. Assay: immunoSEQ multiplex PCR; the TCRdb copy retains only in-frame clones and omits some. The V and J calls and clone size are taken from that table; D and trimming were inferred from the DNA. The sample yields about 300,000 clones, roughly 80% seen once. Germline CDR1 and CDR2: SEHNR and FQNEAQ (reference sequence). This CDR3 has 16 amino acids. The germline V and J ends were trimmed by 4 bases and 6 bases, with 22 bases remaining between them. This TCR was recovered from a human donor with COVID-19, enrolled during active disease. The donor label of this sample is uncertain. This chain links TRBV7-9 with TRBJ2-7; tentative D call: TRBD1 (5 bases). The sequenced sample was peripheral blood. The CDR3 loop reads CASSSTGAPTLGEQYF. The DNA of the CDR3 is TGTGCCAGCAGCTCGACTGGGGCGCCAACCCTCGGCGAGCAGTACTTC.